Listed below are T cell receptor beta chains from one sample, sequenced in a study of prognosis after radiotherapy for stage I lung cancer. Each CDR3 protein gets one entry after TCRdb re-called the multiplex PCR reads with MiXCR. This sample carries 9,000 to 13,000 distinct CDR3 sequences, around 55% of them seen once, and the ten largest clones take over 7%. The source material was PBMCs, sampled before or after stereotactic body radiation therapy (not recorded which). The receptors here all came from a donor of 50 years or more with non-small cell lung cancer. Each CDR3 is given without its conserved first and last residue. The order of the fields is V gene, J gene, CDR3 protein.

TRBV9,TRBJ1-3,ASSERTGEERNTIY
TRBV5-5,TRBJ1-3,ASSHGRGAGNTIY
TRBV2,TRBJ1-5,ASSPRTGNVQPQH
TRBV5-5,TRBJ1-1,ASSSGQGARGTEAF
TRBV19,TRBJ2-1,ASSTEGGQF
TRBV12-3/TRBV12-4,TRBJ2-1,ASSLGGLAADEQF
TRBV7-2,TRBJ2-7,ASSFGQGGSYEQY
TRBV7-3,TRBJ2-2,ASSQRGTGELF
TRBV7-2,TRBJ2-2,ASRGFQGPPGTGVTGELF
TRBV2,TRBJ2-3,ASSESRGTDTQY
TRBV19,TRBJ2-7,ASSPQKFYEQY
TRBV12-3/TRBV12-4,TRBJ2-3,ASSYRGTDTQY
TRBV5-1,TRBJ1-4,AISPLPRGVEKLF
TRBV3-1,TRBJ1-4,ASSPTGGAAEKLF
TRBV6-2/TRBV6-3,TRBJ2-1,ASRTSTSVAYNEQF
TRBV4-2,TRBJ2-1,ASSSGTSGNNEQF
TRBV6-1,TRBJ2-7,ASSVNRAGGGQY
TRBV28,TRBJ1-5,ASSLGTVSSNQPQH
TRBV13,TRBJ1-1,ASSHVGGYTEAF
TRBV27,TRBJ2-1,ASSPQGFMIEQF
TRBV28,TRBJ1-5,ASSLFGVSNQPQH
TRBV30,TRBJ2-4,AWSGGGSIAKNIQY
TRBV3-1,TRBJ1-3,ASSPSGSSGNTIY
TRBV28,TRBJ2-7,ASRGTGLEACDQY
TRBV9,TRBJ1-1,ASSVVMGNTEAF
TRBV5-1,TRBJ1-5,ASSSELSNQPQH
TRBV19,TRBJ1-1,ASSFSTVLNTEAF
TRBV20-1,TRBJ1-1,SARDPGQGLAEAF
TRBV7-2,TRBJ2-5,ASSVALVQETQY
TRBV12-3/TRBV12-4,TRBJ1-1,ASSSWGGNTEAF
TRBV19,TRBJ2-3,ASSIQRSVSDTQY
TRBV19,TRBJ1-2,ACSNTAGYVYT
TRBV7-6,TRBJ1-1,ASSSKTGGNTEAF
TRBV19,TRBJ1-1,ASMVTGLMNTEAF
TRBV20-1,TRBJ2-1,SARDPHYRGSSYNEQF